A few counts support the clone carrying this TCR beta chain. These data belong to a study of blood T cell repertoires in COVID-19. On the study more broadly: The United States, Italy and Spain supplied acute and convalescent COVID-19 samples. T cells, B-cell-depleted T cells, or PBMCs supplied cDNA or gDNA.

The Seattle site enrolled patients during active infection and followed them longitudinally. From germline, CDR1 is MNHEY and CDR2 SMNVEV (reference sequence). This CDR3 spans 14 amino acids. V trimming: 2 bases; J trimming: 7 bases; junction bases outside the gene matches: 1. TCRdb's table, derived via immunoSEQ multiplex PCR, lists solely in-frame clones and lacks some. The table has 250,000 to 350,000 clones, 86% seen once. The rearrangement joins TRBV27 to TRBJ2-1, with 11 positions matching TRBD1. The sequencing sample was made of peripheral blood. The sequence was obtained from a woman between 65 and 79 years old with COVID-19, enrolled during active disease. The CDR3 region is CASSLRDRGNEQFF. The CDR3 DNA follows: TGTGCCAGCAGTTTACGGGACAGGGGGAATGAGCAGTTCTTC.